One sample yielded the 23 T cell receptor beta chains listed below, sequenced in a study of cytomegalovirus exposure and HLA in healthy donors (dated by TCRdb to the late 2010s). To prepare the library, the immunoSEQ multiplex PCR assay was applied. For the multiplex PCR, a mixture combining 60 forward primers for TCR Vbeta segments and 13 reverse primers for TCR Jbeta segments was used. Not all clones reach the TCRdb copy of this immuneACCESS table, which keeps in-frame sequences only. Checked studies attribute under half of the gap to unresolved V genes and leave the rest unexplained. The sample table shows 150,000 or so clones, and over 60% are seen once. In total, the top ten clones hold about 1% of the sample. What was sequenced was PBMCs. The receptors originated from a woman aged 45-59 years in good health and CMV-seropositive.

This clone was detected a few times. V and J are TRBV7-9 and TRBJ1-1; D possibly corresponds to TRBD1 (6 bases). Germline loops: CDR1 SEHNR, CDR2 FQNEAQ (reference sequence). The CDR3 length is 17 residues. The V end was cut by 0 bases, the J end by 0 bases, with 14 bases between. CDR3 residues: CASSLALDSRLNTEAFF. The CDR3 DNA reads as TGTGCCAGCAGCTTAGCGCTGGACAGTAGATTGAACACTGAAGCTTTCTTT.

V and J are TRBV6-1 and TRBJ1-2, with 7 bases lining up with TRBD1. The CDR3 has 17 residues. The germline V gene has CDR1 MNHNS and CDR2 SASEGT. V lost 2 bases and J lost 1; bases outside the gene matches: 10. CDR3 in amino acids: CASSESLTGELNYGYTF. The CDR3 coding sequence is TGTGCCAGCAGTGAATCACTCACAGGGGAACTTAACTATGGCTACACCTTC.

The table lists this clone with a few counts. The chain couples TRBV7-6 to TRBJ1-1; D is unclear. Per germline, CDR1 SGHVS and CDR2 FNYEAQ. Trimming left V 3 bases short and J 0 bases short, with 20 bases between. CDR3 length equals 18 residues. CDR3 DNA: TGTGCCAGCAGCTTCCCCGGCGTGGAGGGATACATGAACACTGAAGCTTTCTTT. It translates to CASSFPGVEGYMNTEAFF.

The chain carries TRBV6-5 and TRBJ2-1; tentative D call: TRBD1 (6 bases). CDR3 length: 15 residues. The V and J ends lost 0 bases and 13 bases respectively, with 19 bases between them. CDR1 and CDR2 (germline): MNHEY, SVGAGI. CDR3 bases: TGTGCCAGCAGTTACTCCCCGACAGGTCTTCAGACTCAGTTCTTC. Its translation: CASSYSPTGLQTQFF.

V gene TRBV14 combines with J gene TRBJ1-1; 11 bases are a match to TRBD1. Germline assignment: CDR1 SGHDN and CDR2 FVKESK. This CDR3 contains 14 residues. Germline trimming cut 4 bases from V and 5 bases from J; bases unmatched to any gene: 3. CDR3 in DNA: TGTGCCAGCAGCCTAGGACAGGGGGCTACTGAAGCTTTCTTT. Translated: CASSLGQGATEAFF.

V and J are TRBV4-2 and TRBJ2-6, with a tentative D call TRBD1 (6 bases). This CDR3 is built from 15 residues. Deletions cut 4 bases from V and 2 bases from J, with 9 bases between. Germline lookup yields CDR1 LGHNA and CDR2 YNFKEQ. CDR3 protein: CASSPGEAGANVLTF. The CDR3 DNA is TGTGCCAGCAGCCCAGGGGAAGCTGGGGCCAACGTCCTGACTTTC.

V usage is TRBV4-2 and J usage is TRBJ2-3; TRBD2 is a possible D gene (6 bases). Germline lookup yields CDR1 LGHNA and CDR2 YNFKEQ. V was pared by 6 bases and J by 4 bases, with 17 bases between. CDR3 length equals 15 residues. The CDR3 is CASSPTSFAADTQYF. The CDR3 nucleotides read TGTGCCAGCAGTCCAACTAGCTTCGCCGCAGATACGCAGTATTTT.

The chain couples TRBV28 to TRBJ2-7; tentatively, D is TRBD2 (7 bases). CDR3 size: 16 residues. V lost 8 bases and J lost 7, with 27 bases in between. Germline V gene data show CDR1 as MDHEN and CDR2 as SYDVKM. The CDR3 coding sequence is TGTGCCAGCGCATTAGGGGGAGGGTACCCCTCGCGGGAGCAGTACTTC. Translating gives CASALGGGYPSREQYF.

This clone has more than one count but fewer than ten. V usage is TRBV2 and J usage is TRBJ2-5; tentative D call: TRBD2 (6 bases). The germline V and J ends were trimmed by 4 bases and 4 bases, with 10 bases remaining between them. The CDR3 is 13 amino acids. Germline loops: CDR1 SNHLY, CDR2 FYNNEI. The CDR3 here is CASSARGRETQYF. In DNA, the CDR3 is TGTGCCAGCAGTGCGCGGGGTAGAGAGACCCAGTACTTC.

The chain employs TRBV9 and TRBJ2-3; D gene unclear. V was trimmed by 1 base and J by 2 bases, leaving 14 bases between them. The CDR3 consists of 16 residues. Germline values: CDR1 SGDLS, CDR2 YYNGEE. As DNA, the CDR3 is TGTGCCAGCAGCGTATCTGTTCACTCCACCACAGATACGCAGTATTTT. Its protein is CASSVSVHSTTDTQYF.

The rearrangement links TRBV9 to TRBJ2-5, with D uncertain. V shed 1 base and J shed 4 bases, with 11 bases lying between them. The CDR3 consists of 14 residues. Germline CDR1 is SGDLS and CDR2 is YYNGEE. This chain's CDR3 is CASSVTPGGETQYF. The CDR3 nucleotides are TGTGCCAGCAGCGTAACCCCCGGTGGAGAGACCCAGTACTTC.

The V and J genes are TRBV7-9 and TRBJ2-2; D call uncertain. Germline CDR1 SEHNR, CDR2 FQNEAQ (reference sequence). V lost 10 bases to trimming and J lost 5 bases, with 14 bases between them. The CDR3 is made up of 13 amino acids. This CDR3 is CAIGGVSTGELFF. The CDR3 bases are TGTGCCATTGGCGGAGTTTCGACCGGGGAGCTGTTTTTT.

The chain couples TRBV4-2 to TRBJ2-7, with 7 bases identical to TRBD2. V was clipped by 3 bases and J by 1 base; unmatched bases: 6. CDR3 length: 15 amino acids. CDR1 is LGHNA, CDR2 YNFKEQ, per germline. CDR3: CASSQARGGSYEQYF. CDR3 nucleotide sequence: TGTGCCAGCAGCCAGGCTCGCGGGGGTTCCTACGAGCAGTACTTC.

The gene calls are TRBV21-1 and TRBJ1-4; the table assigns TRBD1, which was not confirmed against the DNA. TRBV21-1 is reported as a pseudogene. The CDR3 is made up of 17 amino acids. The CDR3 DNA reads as TGTGCCAGCAGCAAAGCGCTCCACCAGGCAACTAATGAAAAACTGTTTTTT. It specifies CASSKALHQATNEKLFF.

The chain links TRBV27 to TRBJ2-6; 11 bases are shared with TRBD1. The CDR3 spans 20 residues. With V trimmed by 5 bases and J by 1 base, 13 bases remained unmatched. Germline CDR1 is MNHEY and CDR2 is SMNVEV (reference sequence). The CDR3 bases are TGTGCCAGCAGTATGGGACAGGGGGTACTGGGAAATTCTGGGGCCAACGTCCTGACTTTC. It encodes CASSMGQGVLGNSGANVLTF. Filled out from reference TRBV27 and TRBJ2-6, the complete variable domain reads EAQVTQNPRYLITVTGKKLTVTCSQNMNHEYMSWYRQDPGLGLRQIYYSMNVEVTDKGDVPEGYKVSRKEKRNFPLILESPSPNQTSLYFCASSMGQGVLGNSGANVLTFGAGSRLTVL.

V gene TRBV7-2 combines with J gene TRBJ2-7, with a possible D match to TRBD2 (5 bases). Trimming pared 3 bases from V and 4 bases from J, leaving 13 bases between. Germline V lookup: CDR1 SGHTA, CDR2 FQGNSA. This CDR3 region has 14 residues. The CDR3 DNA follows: TGTGCCAGCAGCTTTCCGGGGATGGGATACGAGCAGTACTTC. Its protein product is CASSFPGMGYEQYF.

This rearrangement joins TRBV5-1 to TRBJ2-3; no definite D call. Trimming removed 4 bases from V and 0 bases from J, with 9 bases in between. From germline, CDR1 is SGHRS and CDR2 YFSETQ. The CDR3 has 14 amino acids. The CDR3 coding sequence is TGCGCCAGCAGCCTATCGTCGAGCACAGATACGCAGTATTTT. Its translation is CASSLSSSTDTQYF.

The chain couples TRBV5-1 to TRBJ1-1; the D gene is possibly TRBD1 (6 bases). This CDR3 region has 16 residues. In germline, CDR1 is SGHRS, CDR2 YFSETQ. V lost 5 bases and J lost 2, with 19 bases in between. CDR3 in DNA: TGCGCCAGCAGGGGGGCAGGGGACCCCGAAAACACTGAAGCTTTCTTT. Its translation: CASRGAGDPENTEAFF.

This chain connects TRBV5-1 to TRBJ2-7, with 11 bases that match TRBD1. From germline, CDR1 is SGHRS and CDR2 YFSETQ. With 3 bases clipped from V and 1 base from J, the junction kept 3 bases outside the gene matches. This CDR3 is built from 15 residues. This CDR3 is CASSSGTGGSYEQYF. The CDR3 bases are TGCGCCAGCAGCTCCGGGACAGGGGGTTCCTACGAGCAGTACTTC.

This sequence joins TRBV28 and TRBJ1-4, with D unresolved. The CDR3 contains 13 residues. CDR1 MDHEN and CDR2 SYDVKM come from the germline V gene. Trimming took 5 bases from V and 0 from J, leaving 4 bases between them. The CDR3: CASSTTTNEKLFF. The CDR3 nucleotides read TGTGCCAGCAGTACTACAACTAATGAAAAACTGTTTTTT.

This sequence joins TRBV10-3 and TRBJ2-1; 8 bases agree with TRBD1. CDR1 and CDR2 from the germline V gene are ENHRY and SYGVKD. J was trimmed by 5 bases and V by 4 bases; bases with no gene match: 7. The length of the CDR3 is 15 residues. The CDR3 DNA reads TGTGCCATCAGTGTCTCAGGGGGCCTGAACAATGAGCAGTTCTTC. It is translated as CAISVSGGLNNEQFF.

CDR3 bases: TGTGCCAGCAGCTTAAGGAGACTAGCGGGAGACCGGAATGAGCAGTTCTTC. Its protein product is CASSLRRLAGDRNEQFF. The chain joins TRBV7-9 to TRBJ2-1, with 12 bases lining up with TRBD2. The germline V gene has CDR1 SEHNR and CDR2 FQNEAQ (reference sequence). The CDR3 loop spans 17 amino acids. Losses at the gene ends were 2 bases for V and 7 bases for J; bases not matched to a gene: 9.

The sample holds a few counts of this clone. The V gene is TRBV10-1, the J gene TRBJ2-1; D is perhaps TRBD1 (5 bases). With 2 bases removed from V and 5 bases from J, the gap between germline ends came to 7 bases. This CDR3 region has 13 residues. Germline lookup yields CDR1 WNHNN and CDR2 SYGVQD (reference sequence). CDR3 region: CASSEDSHNEQFF. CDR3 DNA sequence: TGCGCCAGCAGTGAGGACAGCCACAATGAGCAGTTCTTC.